These 2 T cell receptor beta chains were all obtained from the same sample, sequenced in a study of metastatic and nonmetastatic thyroid tumors. TCRdb called clones again from the PCR reads with MiXCR. The table has 12,000 or so clones, roughly a third seen once. Every patient underwent thyroid surgery untreated. Sequences were obtained from tumor tissue. These TCRs come from a female donor with papillary thyroid cancer or a benign thyroid nodule (not recorded which). Some clones in this sample may be carry-over from other donors' samples.

The rearrangement uses TRBV11-2 and TRBJ2-2, with D unclear. The CDR3 contains 16 residues. V lost 7 bases and J 3 bases, leaving 18 bases between the germline ends. Germline V gene sequence: CDR1 SGHAT, CDR2 FQNNGV. CDR3 protein: CASISSPLTYTGELFF. The CDR3 DNA reads as TGTGCCAGCATTTCCTCCCCTCTAACATACACCGGGGAGCTGTTTTTT.

This clone was seen more than once but under ten times. Given a much more abundant clone one base away, this may be a read error. The sample carries other DNA sequences with the same CDR3. The chain recombines TRBV3-1 with TRBJ2-5; D gene unclear. V lost 6 bases and J 1 base, leaving 3 bases between the germline ends. CDR1 is LGHDT and CDR2 is YNNKEL in the germline V gene (reference sequence). The CDR3 length is 11 residues. The CDR3 DNA is TGTGCCAGCAGTCTCCAAGAGACCCAGTACTTC. This encodes CASSLQETQYF.